Following are 13 T cell receptor beta chains from one sample sequenced in a study of T-cell reconstitution after alpha-beta-depleted transplantation in children. TCRbeta library construction was performed incorporating unique molecular identifiers. MiXCR was run by TCRdb on the PCR reads, yielding one entry per CDR3 protein. The repertoire consists of over 550,000 distinct CDR3 sequences, with about 10% occurring once and the leading ten covering 3.5% to 5%. The specimen comprised PBMCs from the stem cell graft donor, sampled from the stem cell graft. The receptors originated from a human donor who donated a stem cell graft to a child with acute myeloid leukemia.

The CDR3 nucleotides read TGTGCCAGCAGCGGTATAGCCGGGACACTAGAACCTAACTATGGCTACACCTTC. Protein product: CASSGIAGTLEPNYGYTF. The chain uses TRBV14 and TRBJ1-2; D possibly corresponds to TRBD1 (6 bases). This CDR3 has 18 residues. Per germline, CDR1 SGHDN and CDR2 FVKESK. V lost 5 bases and J lost 0, with 22 bases in between.

At least ten counts were recorded for this clonotype. The chain carries TRBV7-9 and TRBJ1-5, with a possible D match to TRBD1 (5 bases). This CDR3 is built from 13 residues. CDR1 and CDR2 from the germline V gene are SEHNR and FQNEAQ (reference sequence). The ends were cut back, 5 bases at V and 3 bases at J, with 8 bases in the middle. DNA of the CDR3: TGTGCCAGCAGCCCACAGGACAATCAGCCCCAGCATTTT. Encoded protein: CASSPQDNQPQHF.

The chain carries TRBV6-5 and TRBJ2-4; 10 nucleotides line up with TRBD1. The junction had 6 bases not matched to a gene; V was cut back by 6 bases and J by 7 bases. Germline values: CDR1 MNHEY, CDR2 SVGAGI. This CDR3 is built from 14 residues. CDR3 nucleotides: TGTGCCAGCAGGGGACAGGGGTTCAGCAACATTCAGTACTTC. This encodes CASRGQGFSNIQYF.

This clonotype was seen repeatedly, ten times or more. V is TRBV12-3 or TRBV12-4 and J is TRBJ2-7; D gene uncertain. The CDR3 spans 13 residues. With 3 bases removed from V and 2 bases from J, the gap between germline ends came to 8 bases. CDR3 protein: CASSFDHTYEQYF. The CDR3, as DNA: TGTGCCAGCAGTTTCGACCATACCTACGAGCAGTACTTC.

The sample holds many counts of this clonotype. V usage is TRBV20-1 and J usage is TRBJ2-1; D unresolved. The germline V gene encodes CDR1 DFQATT and CDR2 SNEGSKA (reference sequence). V was shortened by 4 bases and J by 0 bases, with 13 bases between the two germline ends. The CDR3 runs 15 residues. CDR3: CSANVGPSSYNEQFF. CDR3 DNA sequence: TGCAGTGCTAATGTAGGTCCGAGCTCCTACAATGAGCAGTTCTTC.

The rearrangement links TRBV20-1 to TRBJ1-1; D call uncertain. There are 14 residues in the CDR3. The V end was cut by 6 bases, the J end by 0 bases, with 14 bases between. From germline, CDR1 is DFQATT and CDR2 SNEGSKA (reference sequence). CDR3 protein: CSAPSGGMNTEAFF. The CDR3, as DNA: TGCAGTGCCCCCTCGGGCGGTATGAACACTGAAGCTTTCTTT.

This clonotype has only a few counts. The J gene is TRBJ2-5, the V gene TRBV28, with TRBD2 matching over 9 bases. The CDR3 runs to 16 residues. Trimming at V came to 3 bases and at J to 4 bases, leaving 9 bases not matched to a gene. Germline V CDR1 and CDR2: MDHEN, SYDVKM. This CDR3 is CASSFWGRSGRETQYF. The CDR3 nucleotides read TGTGCCAGCAGTTTTTGGGGCCGTAGCGGGAGAGAGACCCAGTACTTC.

The V and J genes are TRBV7-3 and TRBJ1-2; D remains unclear. The V end lost 0 bases, the J end lost 4 bases, and 6 bases lay between the germline ends. CDR1 SGHTA and CDR2 FQGTGA come from the germline V gene. This CDR3 region has 13 residues. The CDR3 sequence is CASSLTAGYGYTF. The CDR3 DNA sequence: TGTGCCAGCAGCTTAACGGCAGGCTATGGCTACACCTTC.

The chain employs TRBV6-2 or TRBV6-3 and TRBJ2-1, with a tentative D call TRBD1 (5 bases). Germline V gene data show CDR1 as MNHEY and CDR2 as SVGEGT. There are 15 residues in the CDR3. V dropped 2 bases and J dropped 4 bases, with 12 bases sitting between them. The CDR3 is CASSYRQGTYNEQFF. CDR3 bases: TGTGCCAGCAGTTACAGGCAGGGTACTTACAATGAGCAGTTCTTC.

In its sample, this clonotype was seen a few times. V and J are TRBV6-2 or TRBV6-3 and TRBJ2-7, with D possibly being TRBD2 (5 bases). Germline values: CDR1 MNHEY, CDR2 SVGEGT. V was pared by 7 bases and J by 2 bases, with 18 bases between. The CDR3 has 15 amino acids. Here the CDR3 DNA reads TGTGCCAGCACCGCGGGCCTCCGGGCCACCTACGAGCAGTACTTC. The encoded protein is CASTAGLRATYEQYF.

This chain connects TRBV12-3 or TRBV12-4 to TRBJ2-2; 11 bases fit TRBD1. With 2 bases clipped from V and 6 bases from J, the junction kept 2 bases outside the gene matches. The CDR3 runs to 15 residues. Here the CDR3 DNA reads TGTGCCAGCAGTTTAAGGGACAGGGGGGCCGGGGAGCTGTTTTTT. Its protein product is CASSLRDRGAGELFF.

This clonotype has only a few counts. This rearrangement joins TRBV14 to TRBJ1-5; 10 bases align to TRBD1. Germline V gene lookup returns CDR1 SGHDN and CDR2 FVKESK. J lost 5 bases, V lost 2 bases, and 3 bases had no gene match. The CDR3 covers 15 residues. CDR3 coding DNA: TGTGCCAGCAGCCAACGGGACAGGGGTGATCAGCCCCAGCATTTT. Its protein product is CASSQRDRGDQPQHF.

This clonotype was counted a few times. The rearrangement joins TRBV28 to TRBJ2-1, with 8 bases matching TRBD2. The CDR3 length is 18 residues. Germline V gene sequence: CDR1 MDHEN, CDR2 SYDVKM. Trimming at V came to 5 bases and at J to 0 bases, leaving 12 bases not matched to a gene. The CDR3, as DNA: TGTGCCAGCAGTCCCAATACCGGGACTAGGAGCTCCTACAATGAGCAGTTCTTC. Protein: CASSPNTGTRSSYNEQFF. The full variable domain, with the rest looked up from reference TRBV28 and TRBJ2-1, is DVKVTQSSRYLVKRTGEKVFLECVQDMDHENMFWYRQDPGLGLRLIYFSYDVKMKEKGDIPEGYSVSREKKERFSLILESASTNQTSMYLCASSPNTGTRSSYNEQFFGPGTRLTVL.